The 32 T cell receptor beta chains given below trace back to one sample, sequenced in a study of technical replicates of blood from several donors. The data were produced by immunoSEQ multiplex PCR, yet TCRdb's version contains in-frame clones alone and is incomplete. The sample shows 15,000 to 18,000 clones, more than 75% of them seen only once. Input material: PBMCs. These receptors all stem from a human donor in good health.

The chain joins TRBV30 to TRBJ2-7; D perhaps matches TRBD2 (6 bases). V lost 0 bases to trimming and J lost 2 bases, with 14 bases between them. The germline V gene has CDR1 GTSNPN and CDR2 SVGIG (reference sequence). The CDR3 covers 15 residues. The CDR3 DNA sequence: TGTGCCTGGAGTGTCGGGGGTAGTGGGGCCTACGAGCAGTACTTC. This gives the protein CAWSVGGSGAYEQYF.

The V and J genes are TRBV6-6 and TRBJ2-3, with TRBD2 matching 8 bases. Per germline, CDR1 MNHNY and CDR2 SVGAGI (reference sequence). Germline trimming cut 8 bases from V and 3 bases from J; bases unmatched to any gene: 10. This CDR3 region has 15 residues. CDR3 DNA sequence: TGTGCCAGCCGCCTGACTAGCGATGCAACAGATACGCAGTATTTT. It translates to CASRLTSDATDTQYF.

The gene calls are TRBV30 and TRBJ2-1, with 13 bases aligning to TRBD2. Germline V gene lookup returns CDR1 GTSNPN and CDR2 SVGIG (reference sequence). This CDR3 contains 15 residues. Germline trimming cut 1 base from V and 7 bases from J; bases unmatched to any gene: 4. Written as DNA, the CDR3 is TGTGCCTGGAGTGGGACTAGCGGGAGAGAAAATGAGCAGTTCTTC. It is translated as CAWSGTSGRENEQFF.

This clone was observed once. The rearrangement uses TRBV30 and TRBJ1-5; D possibly corresponds to TRBD1 (6 bases). V shed 3 bases and J shed 4 bases, with 13 bases lying between them. CDR3 length: 14 residues. Looked up from germline, CDR1 is GTSNPN and CDR2 is SVGIG (reference sequence). CDR3 amino acids: CAWSAGGPNQPQHF. The DNA for the CDR3 is TGTGCCTGGAGCGCCGGGGGGCCAAATCAGCCCCAGCATTTT.

This clone was counted only a few times. CDR3: CASSVWGQTDNEQFF. The CDR3 DNA reads TGTGCCAGCAGCGTGTGGGGACAGACTGACAATGAGCAGTTCTTC. The chain couples TRBV9 to TRBJ2-1; 7 bases map to TRBD1. CDR3 size: 15 residues. From germline, CDR1 is SGDLS and CDR2 YYNGEE. The V gene end was trimmed by 2 bases and the J gene end by 5 bases; junction bases not matched to a gene: 7.

This clone appeared a few times. The chain is built from TRBV1 and TRBJ1-1; TRBD1, the table's D call, was not compared with the DNA. TRBV1 is labeled a pseudogene. The length of the CDR3 is 14 residues. The CDR3 DNA follows: TGCACCAGCAGCCAAGGGCCAGGGGACACTGAAGCTTTCTTT. It translates to CTSSQGPGDTEAFF.

The gene calls are TRBV7-6 and TRBJ2-7; 12 bases line up with TRBD2. CDR3 length equals 16 residues. The junction had 9 bases not matched to a gene; V was cut back by 5 bases and J by 4 bases. Looked up from germline, CDR1 is SGHVS and CDR2 is FNYEAQ. The CDR3 nucleotides read TGTGCCAGCAGCGCCGTTGCGCTAGCGGGAGGGTACGAGCAGTACTTC. Protein product: CASSAVALAGGYEQYF.

Only one count was recorded for this clone. The CDR3 nucleotides read TGTGCCAGCAGCCCCCGGACAGGGCGTCCTTATGGCTACACCTTC. Translated, it gives CASSPRTGRPYGYTF. This chain links TRBV6-6 with TRBJ1-2, with TRBD1 matching 8 bases. V lost 6 bases, J lost 5 bases, and 11 bases stayed unmatched. The CDR3 totals 15 residues. Germline loops: CDR1 MNHNY, CDR2 SVGAGI (reference sequence).

The rearrangement joins TRBV13 to TRBJ2-3; 12 positions agree with TRBD2. In germline, CDR1 is PRHDT, CDR2 FYEKMQ (reference sequence). CDR3 length equals 16 residues. Unmatched junction bases numbered 9, after V lost 5 bases and J lost 6 bases. This CDR3 reads CASSTRLAGGLDTQYF. In nucleotides, the CDR3 is TGTGCCAGCAGCACCCGTCTAGCGGGAGGGCTGGATACGCAGTATTTT.

The chain combines TRBV19 with TRBJ2-1, with D tentatively TRBD2 (5 bases). The V and J ends lost 2 bases and 5 bases respectively, with 10 bases between them. The CDR3 extends over 14 amino acids. The V gene's germline CDR1 is LNHDA and CDR2 SQIVND (reference sequence). The CDR3 bases are TGTGCCAGTAGTATATGGACCGGGAACAATGAGCAGTTCTTC. It codes for CASSIWTGNNEQFF.

This rearrangement joins TRBV27 to TRBJ2-3; 7 nucleotides match TRBD1. The CDR3 is made up of 17 amino acids. The germline V gene has CDR1 MNHEY and CDR2 SMNVEV (reference sequence). The V and J ends lost 3 bases and 4 bases, in that order; junction bases with no gene match: 13. CDR3 loop: CASSFLTGDVGPDTQYF. CDR3 coding DNA: TGTGCCAGCAGTTTTCTAACAGGGGACGTCGGCCCAGATACGCAGTATTTT.

This clone was counted between two and nine times. The chain combines TRBV7-9 with TRBJ1-2, with D uncertain. Germline V gives CDR1 SEHNR, CDR2 FQNEAQ (reference sequence). V lost 3 bases, J lost 4 bases, and 15 bases lay in between. This CDR3 comprises 15 residues. The CDR3 protein is CASSFMEGTSYGYTF. The CDR3 nucleotides read TGTGCCAGCAGCTTTATGGAGGGAACGAGCTATGGCTACACCTTC. The variable domain in full, with the rest retrieved from reference TRBV7-9 and TRBJ1-2, is DTGVSQNPRHKITKRGQNVTFRCDPISEHNRLYWYRQTLGQGPEFLTYFQNEAQLEKSRLLSDRFSAERPKGSFSTLEIQRTEQGDSAMYLCASSFMEGTSYGYTFGSGTRLTVV.

The chain is built from TRBV7-9 and TRBJ2-5; 11 nucleotides match TRBD2. Germline CDR1 is SEHNR and CDR2 is FQNEAQ (reference sequence). The J segment lost 2 bases and the V segment lost 5 bases, leaving 7 bases of the junction unmatched. The CDR3 contains 16 residues. CDR3: CASSPGLAVIQETQYF. CDR3 bases: TGTGCCAGCAGCCCGGGACTAGCGGTAATTCAAGAGACCCAGTACTTC. Filled out from reference TRBV7-9 and TRBJ2-5, the complete variable domain reads DTGVSQNPRHKITKRGQNVTFRCDPISEHNRLYWYRQTLGQGPEFLTYFQNEAQLEKSRLLSDRFSAERPKGSFSTLEIQRTEQGDSAMYLCASSPGLAVIQETQYFGPGTRLLVL.

This clone was seen only once. This rearrangement joins TRBV6-6 to TRBJ2-7; 9 bases align to TRBD2. V shed 0 bases, J shed 3 bases, and the junction held 3 bases outside the gene matches. There are 15 residues in the CDR3. Germline CDR1 MNHNY, CDR2 SVGAGI (reference sequence). CDR3 in amino acids: CASSYSAGGIYEQYF. In DNA form, the CDR3 reads TGTGCCAGCAGTTACTCGGCGGGAGGGATCTACGAGCAGTACTTC.

J is TRBJ2-3 and V is TRBV19, with 11 bases lining up with TRBD1. J was trimmed by 6 bases and V by 3 bases; bases with no gene match: 5. Per the germline V gene, CDR1 is LNHDA and CDR2 is SQIVND (reference sequence). This CDR3 spans 15 amino acids. The CDR3 nucleotides are TGTGCCAGTAGTATGCCGGGACAGGGGGGGGATACGCAGTATTTT. This codes for CASSMPGQGGDTQYF. Full variable domain (outside the CDR3, taken from reference TRBV19 and TRBJ2-3): DGGITQSPKYLFRKEGQNVTLSCEQNLNHDAMYWYRQDPGQGLRLIYYSQIVNDFQKGDIAEGYSVSREKKESFPLTVTSAQKNPTAFYLCASSMPGQGGDTQYFGPGTRLTVL.

J is TRBJ1-2 and V is TRBV6-5; 10 nucleotides agree with TRBD1. Looked up from germline, CDR1 is MNHEY and CDR2 is SVGAGI. The length of the CDR3 is 15 residues. V dropped 10 bases and J dropped 5; count of bases not matched to a gene: 13. In DNA, the CDR3 is TGTGCCACCCGCGGCTGGGGGACAGGGGAGTATGGCTACACCTTC. Protein: CATRGWGTGEYGYTF.

The chain joins TRBV7-2 to TRBJ2-4; 10 bases align to TRBD2. Germline CDR1 SGHTA, CDR2 FQGNSA. The CDR3 consists of 16 residues. V dropped 3 bases and J dropped 8; count of bases not matched to a gene: 10. CDR3 sequence reads: CASSFWVLAGMDIQYF. For the CDR3, the DNA is TGTGCCAGCAGCTTCTGGGTACTAGCGGGAATGGACATTCAGTACTTC. Combining the CDR3 with reference TRBV7-2 and TRBJ2-4 gives the whole variable domain GAGVSQSPSNKVTEKGKDVELRCDPISGHTALYWYRQSLGQGLEFLIYFQGNSAPDKSGLPSDRFSAERTGGSVSTLTIQRTQQEDSAVYLCASSFWVLAGMDIQYFGAGTRLSVL.

The chain combines TRBV27 with TRBJ1-2; D is perhaps TRBD1 (5 bases). This CDR3 contains 12 residues. The germline V gene encodes CDR1 MNHEY and CDR2 SMNVEV (reference sequence). Trimming left V 6 bases short and J 6 bases short, with 11 bases between. The CDR3 here is CASSPGTDGYTF. The CDR3 DNA reads TGTGCCAGCAGCCCCGGGACTGATGGCTACACCTTC.

The chain couples TRBV2 to TRBJ1-1; D gene uncertain. Between the trimmed V and J ends, which lost 9 bases and 7 bases, there was a span of 6 bases. The CDR3 contains 9 residues. CDR1 and CDR2 (germline): SNHLY, FYNNEI. The CDR3 DNA reads TGTGCCAGACAGTATGAAGCTTTCTTT. Translated: CARQYEAFF.

The chain carries TRBV11-3 and TRBJ2-1; weak D call: TRBD2 (6 bases). Trimming stripped 1 base from V and 7 bases from J, with 8 bases between. Germline V gene sequence: CDR1 SGHNT, CDR2 YENEEA. The CDR3 runs 13 residues. The CDR3 reads CASSLGGVNEQFF. The CDR3 nucleotides read TGTGCCAGCAGCTTAGGGGGGGTAAATGAGCAGTTCTTC.

This chain uses TRBV6-1 with TRBJ1-5; 7 nucleotides line up with TRBD1. The CDR3 runs 13 residues. With V trimmed by 3 bases and J by 6 bases, 2 bases remained unmatched. The germline CDR1 and CDR2 sequences are MNHNS and SASEGT. CDR3 sequence: CASSDPGGQPQHF. CDR3 nucleotides: TGTGCCAGCAGTGACCCAGGGGGTCAGCCCCAGCATTTT.

The chain recombines TRBV2 with TRBJ1-2; maybe TRBD1 (6 bases). From germline, CDR1 is SNHLY and CDR2 FYNNEI. The CDR3 length is 13 residues. Trimming took 1 base from V and 8 from J, leaving 11 bases between them. The DNA of the CDR3 is TGTGCCAGCAGTGAAGGGACAGATCCGGGCTACACCTTC. Amino acid sequence: CASSEGTDPGYTF. The full variable domain, rest sourced from reference TRBV2 and TRBJ1-2, is EPEVTQTPSHQVTQMGQEVILRCVPISNHLYFYWYRQILGQKVEFLVSFYNNEISEKSEIFDDQFSVERPDGSNFTLKIRSTKLEDSAMYFCASSEGTDPGYTFGSGTRLTVV.

The CDR3 DNA sequence: TGTGCCAGCAGTCCCAGGGGGCTTGGCTACACCTTC. This sequence encodes CASSPRGLGYTF. The J gene is TRBJ1-2, the V gene TRBV27, with TRBD1 identical over 8 bases. There are 12 residues in the CDR3. The trim removed 5 bases at V and 7 bases at J, leaving 3 bases unmatched. Germline assignment: CDR1 MNHEY and CDR2 SMNVEV (reference sequence).

The rearrangement uses TRBV5-4 and TRBJ1-4; D not resolved. Trimming removed 1 base from V and 0 bases from J, with 7 bases in between. CDR3 length equals 15 residues. Looked up from germline, CDR1 is SGHNT and CDR2 is YYREEE (reference sequence). The CDR3 DNA is TGTGCCAGCAGCTTGAGTAGTTCAACTAATGAAAAACTGTTTTTT. Translated, it gives CASSLSSSTNEKLFF. Complete variable domain (other parts from reference TRBV5-4 and TRBJ1-4): ETGVTQSPTHLIKTRGQQVTLRCSSQSGHNTVSWYQQALGQGPQFIFQYYREEENGRGNFPPRFSGLQFPNYSSELNVNALELDDSALYLCASSLSSSTNEKLFFGSGTQLSVL.

CDR3 nucleotide sequence: TGTGCCACCTACGACAGGAACACTGAAGCTTTCTTT. It is translated as CATYDRNTEAFF. V gene TRBV19 combines with J gene TRBJ1-1; the D gene is possibly TRBD1 (5 bases). Germline V gives CDR1 LNHDA, CDR2 SQIVND (reference sequence). This CDR3 is built from 12 residues. The V end was cut by 10 bases, the J end by 1 base, with 10 bases between.

CDR3 region: CASSIPDRPFSGYTF. In DNA form, the CDR3 reads TGTGCCAGTAGTATCCCGGACAGGCCATTCTCTGGCTACACCTTC. The chain uses TRBV19 and TRBJ1-2, with TRBD1 identical over 7 bases. This CDR3 contains 15 residues. Germline V CDR1 and CDR2: LNHDA, SQIVND (reference sequence). After removal of 3 bases from V and 7 bases from J, the junction contained 11 bases not matched to a gene.

This CDR3 is CSVESGQPFNEKLFF. Written as DNA, the CDR3 is TGCAGCGTTGAGTCGGGACAGCCATTTAATGAAAAACTGTTTTTT. J is TRBJ1-4 and V is TRBV29-1; 7 nucleotides agree with TRBD1. The CDR3 loop spans 15 amino acids. With V trimmed by 3 bases and J by 4 bases, 8 bases remained unmatched. The V gene's germline CDR1 is SQVTM and CDR2 ANQGSEA. Full variable domain (remainder filled in from reference TRBV29-1 and TRBJ1-4): SAVISQKPSRDICQRGTSLTIQCQVDSQVTMMFWYRQQPGQSLTLIATANQGSEATYESGFVIDKFPISRPNLTFSTLTVSNMSPEDSSIYLCSVESGQPFNEKLFFGSGTQLSVL.

The chain couples TRBV5-1 to TRBJ2-5, with TRBD2 matching over 9 bases. The CDR3 spans 14 residues. V shed 5 bases, J shed 5 bases, and the junction held 7 bases outside the gene matches. Germline CDR1 is SGHRS and CDR2 is YFSETQ. CDR3 coding DNA: TGCGCCAGCAGATCCGGGACTAGCAGGGAGACCCAGTACTTC. This encodes CASRSGTSRETQYF.

CDR3 bases: TGTGCCAGCAGCTCGACTAGCGGATACTACGAGCAGTACTTC. This encodes CASSSTSGYYEQYF. The rearrangement joins TRBV7-2 to TRBJ2-7; 9 nucleotides match TRBD2. This CDR3 contains 14 residues. With V trimmed by 4 bases and J by 3 bases, 4 bases remained unmatched. Germline V gene sequence: CDR1 SGHTA, CDR2 FQGNSA.

This rearrangement joins TRBV6-1 to TRBJ2-7; 12 nucleotides line up with TRBD1. Germline V gene data show CDR1 as MNHNS and CDR2 as SASEGT. The CDR3 has 15 amino acids. Unmatched junction bases numbered 6, after V lost 4 bases and J lost 5 bases. CDR3 sequence (DNA): TGTGCCAGCAGTGGGGGGACAGGGGGCAGGAACGAGCAGTACTTC. Translating it yields CASSGGTGGRNEQYF.

V gene TRBV2 combines with J gene TRBJ1-5; possibly TRBD1 for D (5 bases). This CDR3 contains 15 residues. The germline CDR1 and CDR2 sequences are SNHLY and FYNNEI. Between the trimmed V and J ends, which lost 4 bases and 3 bases, there was a span of 13 bases. In DNA form, the CDR3 reads TGTGCCAGCAGTGCTGAAGGACAAATCAATCAGCCCCAGCATTTT. Its translation: CASSAEGQINQPQHF.

The chain has TRBV4-1 and TRBJ2-7; 7 bases match TRBD2. Germline values: CDR1 MGHRA, CDR2 YSYEKL. There are 18 residues in the CDR3. V lost 0 bases to trimming and J lost 6 bases; unmatched junction nucleotides: 17. The DNA for the CDR3 is TGCGCCAGCAGCCAAGATGCCCTCGTCTACGGGAGGAATTCCGAGCAGTACTTC. It encodes CASSQDALVYGRNSEQYF.